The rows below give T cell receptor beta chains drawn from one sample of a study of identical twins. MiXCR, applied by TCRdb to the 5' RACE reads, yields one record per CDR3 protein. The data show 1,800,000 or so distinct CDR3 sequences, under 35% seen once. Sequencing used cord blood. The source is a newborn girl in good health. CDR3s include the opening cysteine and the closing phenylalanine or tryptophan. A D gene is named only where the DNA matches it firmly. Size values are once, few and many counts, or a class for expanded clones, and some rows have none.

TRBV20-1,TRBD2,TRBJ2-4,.,CSTSEANPIQYF,TGCAGTACTAGCGAGGCTAATCCCATTCAGTACTTC
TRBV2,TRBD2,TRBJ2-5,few,CASRSGRKETQYF,TGTGCCAGCAGGAGCGGGAGGAAAGAGACCCAGTACTTC
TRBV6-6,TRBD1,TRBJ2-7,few,CASSQMGTGNEQYF,TGTGCCAGCAGTCAAATGGGGACAGGGAACGAGCAGTACTTC
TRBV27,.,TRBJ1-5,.,CASNSSIPRALPQHF,TGTGCCAGCAATTCCTCCATCCCCCGGGCTCTGCCCCAGCATTTT
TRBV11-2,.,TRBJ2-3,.,CASSRSKPTQYF,TGTGCCAGCAGCCGGAGTAAACCCACGCAGTATTTT
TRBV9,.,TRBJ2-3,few,CASSVARGRGDTQYF,TGTGCCAGCAGCGTAGCGAGGGGTCGAGGCGATACGCAGTATTTT
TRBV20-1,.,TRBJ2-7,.,CSARAEGYEQYF,TGCAGTGCTAGAGCCGAGGGGTACGAGCAGTACTTC
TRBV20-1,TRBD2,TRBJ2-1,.,CSARLAGVTAYNEQFF,TGCAGCGCTAGACTAGCGGGAGTTACCGCCTACAATGAGCAGTTCTTC
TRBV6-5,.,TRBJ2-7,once,CASSILLTNSYEQYF,TGTGCCAGCAGTATCCTTTTGACGAACTCCTACGAGCAGTACTTC
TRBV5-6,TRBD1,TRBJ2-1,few,CASSLPGQGTNEQFF,TGTGCCAGCAGCTTGCCGGGACAGGGGACCAATGAGCAGTTCTTC
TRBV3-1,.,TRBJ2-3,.,CASSRMRGPTTDTQYF,TGTGCCAGCAGCCGAATGCGGGGGCCAACCACAGATACGCAGTATTTT
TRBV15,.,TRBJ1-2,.,CATRGGWGYGYTF,TGTGCCACCAGGGGAGGGTGGGGTTATGGCTACACCTTC
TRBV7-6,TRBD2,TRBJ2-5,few,CASSSLAGGGETQYF,TGTGCCAGCAGCTCCCTAGCGGGAGGTGGTGAGACCCAGTACTTC
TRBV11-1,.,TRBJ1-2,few,CASSLDAGWYGYTF,TGTGCCAGCAGCTTAGATGCAGGGTGGTATGGCTACACCTTC
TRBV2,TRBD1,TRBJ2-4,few,CASRDRISKNIQYF,TGTGCCAGCAGGGACAGGATCTCCAAAAACATTCAGTACTTC
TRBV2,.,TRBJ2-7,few,CASRLEGIEQYF,TGTGCCAGCAGGCTCGAAGGGATCGAGCAGTACTTC
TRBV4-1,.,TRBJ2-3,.,CASSLQRDTQYF,TGCGCCAGCAGCCTCCAGAGAGATACGCAGTATTTT
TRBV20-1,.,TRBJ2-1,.,CSASWRYSYNEQFF,TGCAGTGCTAGCTGGAGGTACTCCTACAATGAGCAGTTCTTC
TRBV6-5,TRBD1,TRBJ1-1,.,CASSYGTGGAGAFF,TGTGCCAGCAGTTACGGGACAGGGGGCGCGGGGGCTTTCTTT
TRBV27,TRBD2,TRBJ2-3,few,CASSPIRTSINTDTQYF,TGTGCCAGCAGTCCGATCCGGACTAGCATTAACACAGATACGCAGTATTTT
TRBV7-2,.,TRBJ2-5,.,CASNSTKGKETQYF,TGTGCCAGCAACTCAACCAAGGGAAAAGAGACCCAGTACTTC
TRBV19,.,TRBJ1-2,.,CASSMARQLYGYTF,TGTGCCAGTAGTATGGCCCGACAGCTCTATGGCTACACCTTC
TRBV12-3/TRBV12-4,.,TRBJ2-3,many,CAGASDTSTDTQYF,TGTGCCGGCGCTAGCGATACTAGCACAGATACGCAGTATTTT
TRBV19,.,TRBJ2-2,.,CASSMHNTGELFF,TGTGCCAGTAGTATGCACAACACCGGGGAGCTGTTTTTT
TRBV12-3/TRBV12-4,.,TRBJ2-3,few,CASSFEPLTDTQYF,TGTGCCAGCAGTTTCGAACCTTTGACAGATACGCAGTATTTT
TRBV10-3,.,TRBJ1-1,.,CATSPRDGNTEAFF,TGTGCCACCAGCCCCAGGGATGGGAACACTGAAGCTTTCTTT
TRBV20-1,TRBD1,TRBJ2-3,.,CSARDPSRGPEDTQYF,TGCAGTGCTAGAGATCCATCCAGGGGGCCGGAGGATACGCAGTATTTT
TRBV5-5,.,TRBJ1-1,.,CASSLSFELNTEAFF,TGTGCCAGCAGCTTGAGTTTTGAATTAAACACTGAAGCTTTCTTT
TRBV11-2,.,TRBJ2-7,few,CASSYGVEQYF,TGTGCCAGCAGCTACGGGGTCGAGCAGTACTTC
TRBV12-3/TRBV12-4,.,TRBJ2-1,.,CASSLKGGLYNEQFF,TGTGCCAGCAGTTTAAAAGGGGGGCTCTACAATGAGCAGTTCTTC
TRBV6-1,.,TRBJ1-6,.,CASLTDYNSPLHF,TGTGCCAGCCTGACAGACTATAATTCACCCCTCCACTTT
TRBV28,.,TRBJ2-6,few,CASSLAPGANVLTF,TGTGCCAGCAGTTTAGCACCTGGGGCCAACGTCCTGACTTTC
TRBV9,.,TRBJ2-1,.,CASSVWTTNEQFF,TGTGCCAGCAGCGTTTGGACTACCAATGAGCAGTTCTTC
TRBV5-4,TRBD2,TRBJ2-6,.,CASSLLSLAGGSSGANVLTF,TGTGCCAGCAGCTTGCTAAGCCTAGCGGGTGGCTCCTCTGGGGCCAACGTCCTGACTTTC
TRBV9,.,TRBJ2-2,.,CASSVSRGTYMFTPNTGELFF,TGTGCCAGCAGCGTAAGCAGGGGCACCTACATGTTTACCCCGAACACCGGGGAGCTGTTTTTT
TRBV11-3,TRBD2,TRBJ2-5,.,CASSLDTAGGLGEQYF,TGTGCCAGCAGCTTAGATACGGCGGGGGGGCTCGGTGAGCAGTACTTC
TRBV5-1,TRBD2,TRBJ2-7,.,CAGSGVGSYEQYF,TGCGCCGGCAGCGGGGTGGGCTCCTACGAGCAGTACTTC
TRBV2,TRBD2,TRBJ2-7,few,CASSESSGGPYEQYF,TGTGCCAGCAGTGAATCCAGCGGGGGTCCCTACGAGCAGTACTTC
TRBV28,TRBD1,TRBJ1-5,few,CASSPRGRSNQPQHF,TGTGCCAGCAGTCCCAGGGGGCGCAGCAATCAGCCCCAGCATTTT
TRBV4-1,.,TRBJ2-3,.,CASSLKAAGEGTDTQYF,TGCGCCAGCAGCCTAAAAGCGGCAGGGGAAGGCACAGATACGCAGTATTTT
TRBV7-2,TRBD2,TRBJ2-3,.,CASSPDRGGASTDTQYF,TGTGCCAGCAGCCCAGATCGCGGGGGGGCGAGCACAGATACGCAGTATTTT
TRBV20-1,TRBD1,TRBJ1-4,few,CSASPGQGEKLFF,TGCAGTGCTAGTCCGGGACAGGGTGAAAAACTGTTTTTT
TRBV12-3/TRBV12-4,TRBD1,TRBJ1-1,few,CASSLGTGTMYTEAFF,TGTGCCAGCAGTTTAGGGACAGGGACGATGTACACTGAAGCTTTCTTT
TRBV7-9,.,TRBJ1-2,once,CASSPSQTGYTF,TGTGCCAGCAGCCCCTCTCAGACAGGCTACACCTTC
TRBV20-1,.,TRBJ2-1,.,CSATTGTFYNEQFF,TGCAGTGCAACAACCGGGACTTTTTACAATGAGCAGTTCTTC